Presented here are 2 T cell receptor beta chains from one specimen sequenced in a study of early T cells in non-severe SARS-CoV-2 infection (dated by TCRdb to 2020 to 2022). Preparation of the library involved 5' RACE. The data were produced on a NextSeq 500. TCRdb itself trimmed the public reads at Q25 with fastp, ran MiXCR and retained productive beta chains. Rows matching on CDR3 protein sequence are summarized as one entry with the most common DNA and genes. Here the sample has approximately 75,000 distinct CDR3 sequences; 4% to 6% occur a single time. 3.5% to 4% of the sample is in the top ten clones. The sample in question was whole blood, obtained at baseline. The source of these receptors is an adult who was a healthcare worker with PCR-confirmed SARS-CoV-2 infection or an uninfected control (not recorded which). The donor label of this sample is uncertain.

This clonotype was found a few times. V usage is TRBV6-5 and J usage is TRBJ2-7; the D gene is possibly TRBD1 (6 bases). Per the germline V gene, CDR1 is MNHEY and CDR2 is SVGAGI. Deletions cut 6 bases from V and 0 bases from J, with 15 bases between. This CDR3 contains 15 residues. CDR3 DNA: TGTGCCAGCAGAACCCAGGGGCCAACCTCCTACGAGCAGTACTTC. The encoded protein is CASRTQGPTSYEQYF.

This clonotype was seen repeatedly, ten times or more. The chain recombines TRBV20-1 with TRBJ2-5; D ambiguous. The germline V and J ends were trimmed by 6 bases and 6 bases, with 17 bases remaining between them. Germline CDR1 reads DFQATT; CDR2 reads SNEGSKA (reference sequence). The CDR3 runs 13 residues. This CDR3 reads CSAVHWTAQTQYF. The CDR3, as DNA: TGCAGTGCCGTCCATTGGACCGCACAGACCCAGTACTTC.